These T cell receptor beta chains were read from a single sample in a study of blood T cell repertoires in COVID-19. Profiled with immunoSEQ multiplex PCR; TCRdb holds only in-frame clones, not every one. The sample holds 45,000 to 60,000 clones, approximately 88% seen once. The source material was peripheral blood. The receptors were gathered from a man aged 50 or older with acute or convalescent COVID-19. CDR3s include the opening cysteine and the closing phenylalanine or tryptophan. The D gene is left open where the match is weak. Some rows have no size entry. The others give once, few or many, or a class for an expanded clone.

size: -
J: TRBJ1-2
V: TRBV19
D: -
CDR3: CASRESRNYGYTF
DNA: TGTGCCAGTAGGGAGTCTAGGAACTATGGCTACACCTTC

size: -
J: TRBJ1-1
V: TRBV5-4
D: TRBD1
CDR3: CASSLQGATEAFF
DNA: TGTGCCAGCAGCTTACAGGGGGCAACTGAAGCTTTCTTT

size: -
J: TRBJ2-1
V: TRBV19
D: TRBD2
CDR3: CAVTSGRGTAEQFF
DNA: TGTGCCGTGACTAGCGGGAGGGGAACGGCTGAGCAGTTCTTC

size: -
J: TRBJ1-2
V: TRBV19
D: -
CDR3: CASSIVAGKQYGYTF
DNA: TGTGCCAGTAGTATAGTGGCGGGGAAGCAATATGGCTACACCTTC

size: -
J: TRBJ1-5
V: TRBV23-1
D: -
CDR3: CASSHFLGTVQHSNQPQHF
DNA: TGCGCCAGCAGTCATTTCTTGGGGACTGTACAACATAGCAATCAGCCCCAGCATTTT

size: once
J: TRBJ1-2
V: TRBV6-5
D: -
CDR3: CASGQITNYGYTF
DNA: TGTGCCAGCGGGCAGATAACTAACTATGGCTACACCTTC

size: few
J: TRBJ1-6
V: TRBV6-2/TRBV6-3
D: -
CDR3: CASSVSSYNSPLHF
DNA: TGTGCCAGCAGTGTCAGCTCCTATAATTCACCCCTCCACTTT

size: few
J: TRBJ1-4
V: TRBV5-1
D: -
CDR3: CASSLAAGTGEKLFF
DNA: TGCGCCAGCAGCTTGGCCGCGGGCACCGGTGAAAAACTGTTTTTT

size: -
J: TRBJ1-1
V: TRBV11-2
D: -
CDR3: CASSLDPAGVNTEAFF
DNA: TGTGCCAGCAGCTTAGATCCGGCAGGGGTAAACACTGAAGCTTTCTTT

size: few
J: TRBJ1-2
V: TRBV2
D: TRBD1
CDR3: CASKGTGYGYTF
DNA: TGTGCCAGCAAGGGGACAGGGTATGGCTACACCTTC

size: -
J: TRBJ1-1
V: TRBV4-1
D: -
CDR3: CASSLGPGEYTEAFF
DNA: TGCGCCAGCAGCCTCGGACCCGGGGAGTACACTGAAGCTTTCTTT

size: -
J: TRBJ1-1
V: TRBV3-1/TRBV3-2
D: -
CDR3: CASSPGLLNTEAFF
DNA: TGTGCCAGCAGCCCAGGGCTACTGAACACTGAAGCTTTCTTT

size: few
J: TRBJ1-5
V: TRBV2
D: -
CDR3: CASRSTGLDNQPQHF
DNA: TGTGCCAGCAGATCCACAGGGTTGGACAATCAGCCCCAGCATTTT

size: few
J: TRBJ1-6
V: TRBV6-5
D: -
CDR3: CASRGGTGYNSPLHF
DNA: TGTGCCAGCAGGGGCGGAACAGGATATAATTCACCCCTCCACTTT

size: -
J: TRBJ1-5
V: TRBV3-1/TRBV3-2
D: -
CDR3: CASSQDGGSNQPQHF
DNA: TGTGCCAGCAGCCAAGATGGGGGGAGCAATCAGCCCCAGCATTTT

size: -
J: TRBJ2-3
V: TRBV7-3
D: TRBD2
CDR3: CASSLRGRALVADTQYF
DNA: TGTGCCAGCAGCTTACGCGGGAGGGCCCTGGTCGCAGATACGCAGTATTTT

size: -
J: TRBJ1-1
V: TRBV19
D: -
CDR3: CASSLQGKNTEAFF
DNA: TGTGCCAGTAGCCTTCAGGGCAAGAACACTGAAGCTTTCTTT

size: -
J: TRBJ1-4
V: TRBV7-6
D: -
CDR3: CASSSEDGEKLFF
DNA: TGTGCCAGCAGCTCGGAGGACGGTGAAAAACTGTTTTTT

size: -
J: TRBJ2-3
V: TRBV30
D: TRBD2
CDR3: CAWSVLAGDYTQYF
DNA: TGTGCCTGGAGTGTACTAGCGGGGGACTATACGCAGTATTTT

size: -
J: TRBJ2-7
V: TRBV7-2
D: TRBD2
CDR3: CASSFPGLAGPRYEQYF
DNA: TGTGCCAGCAGCTTCCCGGGACTAGCGGGTCCCCGTTACGAGCAGTACTTC

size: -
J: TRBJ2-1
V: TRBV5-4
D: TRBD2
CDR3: CASSLVGLAGKYNEQFF
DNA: TGTGCCAGCAGCTTGGTGGGACTAGCGGGGAAGTACAATGAGCAGTTCTTC

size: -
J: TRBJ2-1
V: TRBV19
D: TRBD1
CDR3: CASRQGFYNEQFF
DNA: TGTGCCTCCAGACAGGGCTTCTACAATGAGCAGTTCTTC

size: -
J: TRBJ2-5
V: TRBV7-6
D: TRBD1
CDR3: CASSLGTGIKETQYF
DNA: TGTGCCAGCAGCTTGGGGACAGGAATAAAAGAGACCCAGTACTTC